This T cell receptor beta chain was profiled in a study of cytomegalovirus exposure and HLA in healthy donors. Findings and limits, study-wide: Near-uniform donor sequencing depth was presumed by presence/absence analyses. The authors excluded some V segments, including TRBV6-2 and TRBV6-3, as indistinguishable. In a later analysis, TCR beta V- and J-gene trimming showed a link to a missense DCLRE1C variant.

On this clone itself: Antigen specificity is unknown.

Germline loops: CDR1 SGHRS, CDR2 YFSETQ. The J segment lost 0 bases and the V segment lost 0 bases, leaving 5 bases of the junction unmatched. This CDR3 contains 16 residues. Both 60 Vbeta primers and 13 Jbeta primers went into the PCR. Only in-frame clones appear in the TCRdb table, and some are missing; sequencing was by immunoSEQ multiplex PCR. This table has some 190,000 clones, 80% appearing once. This clonotype was obtained from a woman aged 40 to 50 in good health and CMV-seronegative. Sequencing was performed on PBMCs. V usage is TRBV5-1 and J usage is TRBJ1-1; 7 bases fit TRBD1. CDR3 region: CASSLGSGGMNTEAFF. The CDR3 DNA is TGCGCCAGCAGCTTGGGATCAGGGGGGATGAACACTGAAGCTTTCTTT.